This T cell receptor (beta chain) originates from a study of prognosis after radiotherapy for stage I lung cancer. From germline, CDR1 is LNHDA and CDR2 SQIVND (reference sequence). The CDR3 is 13 residues long. The V gene lost 6 bases and the J gene lost 4 bases, with 11 bases spanning the gap. TCR beta CDR3 was amplified from genomic DNA by two-round multiplex PCR. It was primers specific to each TRBV and TRBJ gene that first-round PCR used. Each CDR3 protein is one row after TCRdb ran MiXCR on the multiplex PCR reads. The sample contains just over 30,000 distinct CDR3 sequences, under 35% of which appear only once.

The V and J genes are TRBV19 and TRBJ2-3, with D uncertain. This TCR derives from a donor at least 50 years old with non-small cell lung cancer. This material consisted of PBMCs, taken before or after stereotactic body radiation therapy (not recorded which). The CDR3: CASSHTWADTQYF. The CDR3 DNA reads as TGTGCCAGTAGCCATACATGGGCAGATACGCAGTATTTT.